This TCR beta chain was observed in a study of long-term antiretroviral therapy in people with HIV. With survey level as its setting, the immunoSEQ assay was v3.0. This table comes from immunoSEQ multiplex PCR, and its TCRdb copy is limited to in-frame clones, with some not included. The sample has 30,000 to 45,000 clones; about 80% are singletons. Germline values: CDR1 SGHTA, CDR2 FQGNSA. The CDR3 covers 13 residues. V dropped 1 base and J dropped 6 bases, with 9 bases sitting between them. This clone was counted a few times. The sequence was collected from a man aged 30 to 39 with HIV. V usage is TRBV7-2 and J usage is TRBJ1-2; no clear D. Sample: unsorted PBMCs, taken 3.4 years after starting antiretroviral therapy. CDR3 protein: CASSLGQFDGYTF. As DNA, the CDR3 is TGTGCCAGCAGCTTAGGACAATTCGATGGCTACACCTTC.